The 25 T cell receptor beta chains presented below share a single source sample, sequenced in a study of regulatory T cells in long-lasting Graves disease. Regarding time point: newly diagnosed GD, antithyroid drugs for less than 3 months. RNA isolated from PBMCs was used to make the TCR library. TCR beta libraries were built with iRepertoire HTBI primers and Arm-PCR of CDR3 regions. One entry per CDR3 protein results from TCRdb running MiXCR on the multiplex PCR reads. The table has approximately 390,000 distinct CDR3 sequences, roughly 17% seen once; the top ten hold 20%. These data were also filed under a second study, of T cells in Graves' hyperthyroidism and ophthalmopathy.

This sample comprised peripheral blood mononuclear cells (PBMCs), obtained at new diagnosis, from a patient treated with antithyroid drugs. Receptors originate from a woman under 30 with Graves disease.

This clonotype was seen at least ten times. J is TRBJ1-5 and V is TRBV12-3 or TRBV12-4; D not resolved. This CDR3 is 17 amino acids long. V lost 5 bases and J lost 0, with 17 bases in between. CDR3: CASSPPIRTHSNQPQHF. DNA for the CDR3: TGTGCCAGCAGTCCCCCTATTAGGACCCATAGCAATCAGCCCCAGCATTTT.

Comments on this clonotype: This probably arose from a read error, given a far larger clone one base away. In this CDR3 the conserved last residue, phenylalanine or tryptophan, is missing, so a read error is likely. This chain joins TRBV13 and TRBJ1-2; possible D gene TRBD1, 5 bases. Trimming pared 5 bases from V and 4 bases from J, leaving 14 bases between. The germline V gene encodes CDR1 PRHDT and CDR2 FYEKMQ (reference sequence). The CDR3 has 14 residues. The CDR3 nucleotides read TGTGCCAGCAGCCCGCGGGGGGTTGGCTATGGCTACACCGTC. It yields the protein CASSPRGVGYGYTV.

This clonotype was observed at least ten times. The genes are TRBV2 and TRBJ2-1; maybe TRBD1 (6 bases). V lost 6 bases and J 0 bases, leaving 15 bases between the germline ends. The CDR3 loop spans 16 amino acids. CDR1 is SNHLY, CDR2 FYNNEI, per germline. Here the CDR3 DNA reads TGTGCCAGCAGCCACCGGGACACAAGCTCCTACAATGAGCAGTTCTTC. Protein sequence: CASSHRDTSSYNEQFF.

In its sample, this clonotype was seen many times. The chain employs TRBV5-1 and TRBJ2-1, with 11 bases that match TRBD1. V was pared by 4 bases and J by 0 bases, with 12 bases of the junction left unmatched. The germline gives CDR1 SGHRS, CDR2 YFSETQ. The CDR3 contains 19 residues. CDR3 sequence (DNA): TGCGCCAGCAGCCCTGGGACAGGGGGGTCCCTGAGCTCCTACAATGAGCAGTTCTTC. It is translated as CASSPGTGGSLSSYNEQFF.

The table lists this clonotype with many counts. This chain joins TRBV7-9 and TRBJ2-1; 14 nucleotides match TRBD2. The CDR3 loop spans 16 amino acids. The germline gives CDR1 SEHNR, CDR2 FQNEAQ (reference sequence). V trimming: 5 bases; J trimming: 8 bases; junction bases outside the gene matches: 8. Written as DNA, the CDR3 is TGTGCCAGCAGCCTCAGACTAGCGGGGGGGCCAGATGAGCAGTTCTTC. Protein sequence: CASSLRLAGGPDEQFF.

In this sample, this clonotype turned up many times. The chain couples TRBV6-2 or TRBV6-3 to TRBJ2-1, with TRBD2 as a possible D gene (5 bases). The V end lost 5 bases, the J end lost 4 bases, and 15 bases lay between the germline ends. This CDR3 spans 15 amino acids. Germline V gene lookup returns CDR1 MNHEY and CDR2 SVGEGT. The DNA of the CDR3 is TGTGCCAGCAGTGAAGCGGCGACCTCGTACAATGAGCAGTTCTTC. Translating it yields CASSEAATSYNEQFF.

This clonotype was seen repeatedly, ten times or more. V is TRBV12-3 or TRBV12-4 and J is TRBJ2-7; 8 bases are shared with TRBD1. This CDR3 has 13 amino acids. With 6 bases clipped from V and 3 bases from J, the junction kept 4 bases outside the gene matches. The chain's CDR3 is CASSRTGYYEQYF. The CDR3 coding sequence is TGTGCCAGCAGCCGGACAGGGTACTACGAGCAGTACTTC.

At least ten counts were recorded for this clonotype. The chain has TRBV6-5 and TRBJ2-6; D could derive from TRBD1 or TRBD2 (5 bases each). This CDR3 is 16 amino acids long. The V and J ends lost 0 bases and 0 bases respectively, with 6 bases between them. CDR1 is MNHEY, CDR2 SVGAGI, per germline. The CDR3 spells CASSYSRGSGANVLTF. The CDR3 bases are TGTGCCAGCAGTTACTCGAGGGGCTCTGGGGCCAACGTCCTGACTTTC.

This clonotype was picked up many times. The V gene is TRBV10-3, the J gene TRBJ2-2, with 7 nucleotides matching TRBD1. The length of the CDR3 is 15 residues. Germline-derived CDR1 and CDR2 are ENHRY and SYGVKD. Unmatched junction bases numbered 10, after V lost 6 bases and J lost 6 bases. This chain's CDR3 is CAIRTTGFIPGELFF. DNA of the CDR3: TGTGCCATCAGGACGACAGGGTTTATACCCGGGGAGCTGTTTTTT.

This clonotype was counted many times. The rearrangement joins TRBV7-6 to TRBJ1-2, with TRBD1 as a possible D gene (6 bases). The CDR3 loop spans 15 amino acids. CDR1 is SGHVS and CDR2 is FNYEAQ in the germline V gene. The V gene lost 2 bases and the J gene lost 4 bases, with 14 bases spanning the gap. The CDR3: CASSLSRGAGYGYTF. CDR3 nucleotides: TGTGCCAGCAGCTTATCCAGGGGCGCTGGCTATGGCTACACCTTC. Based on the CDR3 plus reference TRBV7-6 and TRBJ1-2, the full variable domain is GAGVSQSPRYKVTKRGQDVALRCDPISGHVSLYWYRQALGQGPEFLTYFNYEAQQDKSGLPNDRFSAERPEGSISTLTIQRTEQRDSAMYRCASSLSRGAGYGYTFGSGTRLTVV.

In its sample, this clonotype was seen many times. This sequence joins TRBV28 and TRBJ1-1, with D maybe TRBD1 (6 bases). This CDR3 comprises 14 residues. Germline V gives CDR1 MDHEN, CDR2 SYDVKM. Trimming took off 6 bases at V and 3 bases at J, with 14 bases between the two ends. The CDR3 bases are TGTGCCAGCAGCATTGACAGGACCTACACTGAAGCTTTCTTT. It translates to CASSIDRTYTEAFF.

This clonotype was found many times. CDR3 region: CASSSGHPYEQYF. The CDR3 coding sequence is TGTGCCAGCAGCTCGGGACACCCCTACGAGCAGTACTTC. The chain carries TRBV6-1 and TRBJ2-7, with D perhaps TRBD1 (6 bases). Germline V CDR1 and CDR2: MNHNS, SASEGT. The CDR3 runs to 13 residues. Trimming pared 6 bases from V and 2 bases from J, leaving 11 bases between.

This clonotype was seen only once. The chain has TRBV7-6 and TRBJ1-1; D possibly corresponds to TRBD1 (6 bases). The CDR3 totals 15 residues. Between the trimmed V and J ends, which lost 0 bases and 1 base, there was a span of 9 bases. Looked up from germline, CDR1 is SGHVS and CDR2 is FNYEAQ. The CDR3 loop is CASSLARGQNTEAFF. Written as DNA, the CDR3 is TGTGCCAGCAGCTTAGCGAGGGGACAGAACACTGAAGCTTTCTTT.

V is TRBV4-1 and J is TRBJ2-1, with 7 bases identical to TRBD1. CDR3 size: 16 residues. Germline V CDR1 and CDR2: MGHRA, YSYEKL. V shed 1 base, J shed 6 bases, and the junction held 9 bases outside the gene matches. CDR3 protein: CASSQGETGLGNEQFF. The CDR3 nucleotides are TGCGCCAGCAGCCAAGGGGAGACAGGGCTTGGCAATGAGCAGTTCTTC.

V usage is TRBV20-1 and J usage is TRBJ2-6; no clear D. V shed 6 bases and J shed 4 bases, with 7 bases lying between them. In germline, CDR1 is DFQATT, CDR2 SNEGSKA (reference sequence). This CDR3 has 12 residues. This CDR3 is CSARWGANVLTF. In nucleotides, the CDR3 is TGCAGTGCCCGGTGGGGGGCCAACGTCCTGACTTTC.

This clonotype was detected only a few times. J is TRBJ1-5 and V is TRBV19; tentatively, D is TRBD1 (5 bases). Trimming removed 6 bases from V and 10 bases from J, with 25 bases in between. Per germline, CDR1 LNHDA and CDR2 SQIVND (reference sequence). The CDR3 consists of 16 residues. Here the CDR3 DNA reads TGTGCCAGTAGGGACGCAAGACAGTCTACAATCAGCCCCCAGCATTTT. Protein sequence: CASRDARQSTISPQHF.

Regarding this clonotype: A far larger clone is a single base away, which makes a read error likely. The CDR3: CASSLSQDGSYEQYF. The CDR3 region has the DNA TGTGCCAGCAGCTTGAGTCAGGACGGCTCCTACGAGCAGTACTTC. The rearrangement joins TRBV6-2 or TRBV6-3 to TRBJ2-7; D gene unclear. Germline V lookup: CDR1 MNHEY, CDR2 SVGEGT. The germline V and J ends were trimmed by 6 bases and 0 bases, with 15 bases remaining between them. The CDR3 is 15 residues long.

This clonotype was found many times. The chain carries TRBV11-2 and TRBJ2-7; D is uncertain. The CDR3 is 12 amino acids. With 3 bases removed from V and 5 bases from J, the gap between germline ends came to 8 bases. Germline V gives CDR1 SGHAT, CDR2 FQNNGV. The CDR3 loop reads CASSFLPHEQYF. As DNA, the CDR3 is TGTGCCAGCAGCTTTCTCCCCCACGAGCAGTACTTC.

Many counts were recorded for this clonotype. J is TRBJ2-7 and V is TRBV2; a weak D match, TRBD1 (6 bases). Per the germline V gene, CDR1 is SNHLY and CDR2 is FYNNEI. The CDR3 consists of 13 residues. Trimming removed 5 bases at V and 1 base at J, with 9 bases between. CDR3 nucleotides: TGTGCCAGCAGTACAGGGATATCCTACGAGCAGTACTTC. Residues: CASSTGISYEQYF.

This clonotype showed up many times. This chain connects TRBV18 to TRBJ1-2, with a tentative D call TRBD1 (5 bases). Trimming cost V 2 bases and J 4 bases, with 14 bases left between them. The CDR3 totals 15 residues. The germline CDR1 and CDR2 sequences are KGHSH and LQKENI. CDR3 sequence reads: CASSPGGGDGYGYTF. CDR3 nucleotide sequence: TGTGCCAGCTCACCAGGAGGAGGGGACGGCTATGGCTACACCTTC.

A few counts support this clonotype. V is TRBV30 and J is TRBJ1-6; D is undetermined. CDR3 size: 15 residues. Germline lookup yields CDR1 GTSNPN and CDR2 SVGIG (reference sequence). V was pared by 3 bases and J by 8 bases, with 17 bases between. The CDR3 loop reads CAWSTRGASDSPLHF. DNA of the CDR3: TGTGCCTGGAGCACCCGGGGAGCGTCAGATTCACCCCTCCACTTT.

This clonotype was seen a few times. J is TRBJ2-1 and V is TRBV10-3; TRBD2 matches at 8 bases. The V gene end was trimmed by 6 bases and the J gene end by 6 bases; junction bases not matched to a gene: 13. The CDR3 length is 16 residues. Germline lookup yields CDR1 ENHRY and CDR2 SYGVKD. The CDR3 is CAISMMGSGGFNEQFF. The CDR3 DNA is TGTGCCATCAGCATGATGGGGAGCGGGGGATTCAATGAGCAGTTCTTC.

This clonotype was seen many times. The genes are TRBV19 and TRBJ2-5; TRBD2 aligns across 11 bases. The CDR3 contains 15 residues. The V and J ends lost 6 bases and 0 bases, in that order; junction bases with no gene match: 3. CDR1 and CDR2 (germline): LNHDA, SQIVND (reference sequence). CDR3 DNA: TGTGCCAGTAGAAAACTAGCGGGGGACCAAGAGACCCAGTACTTC. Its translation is CASRKLAGDQETQYF.

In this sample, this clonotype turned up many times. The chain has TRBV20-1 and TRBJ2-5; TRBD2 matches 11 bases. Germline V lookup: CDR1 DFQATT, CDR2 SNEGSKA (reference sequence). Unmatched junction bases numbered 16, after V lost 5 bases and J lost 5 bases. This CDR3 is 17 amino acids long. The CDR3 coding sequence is TGCAGTGCTCCGGCTAGCGGGAGGCCGGCTTGGGGGGAGACCCAGTACTTC. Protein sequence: CSAPASGRPAWGETQYF.

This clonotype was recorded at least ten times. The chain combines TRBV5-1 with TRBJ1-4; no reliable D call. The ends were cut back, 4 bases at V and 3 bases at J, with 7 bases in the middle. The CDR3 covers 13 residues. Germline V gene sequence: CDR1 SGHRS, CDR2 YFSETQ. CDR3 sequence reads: CASSPDANEKLFF. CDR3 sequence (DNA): TGCGCCAGCAGCCCGGATGCTAATGAAAAACTGTTTTTT.